Sequencing of this TCR beta chain was carried out in a study of blood T cell repertoires in COVID-19. Study at large: There were acute and convalescent COVID-19 samples, and they came from the United States, Italy and Spain. T cells, B-cell-depleted T cells, or PBMCs provided the cDNA or gDNA that served as material.

CDR3 size: 14 residues. V gave up 4 bases and J gave up 6 bases; unmatched junction bases: 5. The germline V gene has CDR1 LNHDA and CDR2 SQIVND (reference sequence). Original methodology: Researchers report that nucleated cell counts were estimated from reference gene primer amplification. Measured with immunoSEQ multiplex PCR; TCRdb has only the in-frame clones, and not every one. For V, J and clone size, that table is used; D and trimming come from the DNA. The table lists 60,000 to 70,000 clones, around 74% of them singletons. Sequences were obtained from peripheral blood. The genes are TRBV19 and TRBJ2-7; 11 bases agree with TRBD1. The TCR sequence derives from a woman older than 75 with acute or convalescent COVID-19. The CDR3 here is CASSTPGTGGEQYF. The CDR3 bases are TGTGCCAGTAGTACCCCCGGGACAGGGGGCGAGCAGTACTTC.